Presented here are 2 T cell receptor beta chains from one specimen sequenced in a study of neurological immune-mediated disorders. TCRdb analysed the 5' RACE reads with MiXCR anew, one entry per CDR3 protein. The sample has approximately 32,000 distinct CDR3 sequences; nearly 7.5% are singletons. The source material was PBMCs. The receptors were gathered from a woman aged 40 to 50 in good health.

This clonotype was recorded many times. In nucleotides, the CDR3 is TGTGCCAGCAGCTTAGCCGTGGGTAGCGGGAGTATCAATGAGCAGTTCTTC. Encoded protein: CASSLAVGSGSINEQFF. This chain connects TRBV7-2 to TRBJ2-1, with 9 bases lining up with TRBD2. J was trimmed by 6 bases and V by 0 bases; bases with no gene match: 9. Germline CDR1 and CDR2: SGHTA and FQGNSA. The CDR3 is 17 residues long.

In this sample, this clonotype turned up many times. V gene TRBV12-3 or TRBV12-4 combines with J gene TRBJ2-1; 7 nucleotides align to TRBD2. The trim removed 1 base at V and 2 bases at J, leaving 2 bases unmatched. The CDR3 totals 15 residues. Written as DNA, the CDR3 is TGTGCCAGCAGTTTAGGGCTAGCGGCCTACAATGAGCAGTTCTTC. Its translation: CASSLGLAAYNEQFF.